This is a list of T cell receptor beta chains from one sample in a study of shared clonotypes between healthy human individuals. Method: immunoSEQ multiplex PCR; TCRdb's copy keeps in-frame clones and lacks some. There are 950,000 to 1,200,000 clones in the sample; around three quarters occur only once, and 0.89% lies in the top ten. Sequenced sample: memory CD4+ T cells from PBMCs. The receptors stem from a man between 18 and 29 years old in good health. Some clones in this sample may be carry-over from other donors' samples. Each CDR3 is given with its conserved first and last residue. The D gene is left open where the match is weak. Clone size is not always given. Where it is, it says once, few, many or a class for expanded clones.

-,TRBJ2-5,TRBV7-3,-,CASSLQGRQETQYF,TGTGCCAGCAGCTTACAGGGCAGACAAGAGACCCAGTACTTC
-,TRBJ2-2,TRBV25-1,-,CASRPSGTGELFF,TGTGCCAGCAGACCCTCAGGGACCGGGGAGCTGTTTTTT
TRBD1,TRBJ1-2,TRBV11-2,-,CASSEGGVRDYGYTF,TGTGCCAGCAGCGAAGGGGGCGTACGGGACTATGGCTACACCTTC
-,TRBJ1-2,TRBV4-3,-,CASSQDGTSYGYTF,TGCGCCAGCAGCCAAGACGGGACAAGTTATGGCTACACCTTC
-,TRBJ1-6,TRBV28,-,CASRGPPSEPLHF,TGTGCCAGCCGGGGACCCCCGAGCGAGCCCCTCCACTTT
-,TRBJ2-5,TRBV5-1,few,CASSLVETETQYF,TGCGCCAGCAGCTTGGTGGAGACTGAGACCCAGTACTTC
-,TRBJ2-5,TRBV6-5,-,CASHQGNQETQYF,TGTGCCAGCCATCAGGGGAACCAAGAGACCCAGTACTTC
TRBD1,TRBJ2-7,TRBV5-1,-,CASSQPTGMGEQYF,TGCGCCAGCAGCCAGCCGACAGGGATGGGCGAGCAGTACTTC
-,TRBJ2-1,TRBV2,once,CASSELAAKEGSEQFF,TGTGCCAGCAGTGAGTTGGCAGCTAAGGAGGGGAGTGAGCAGTTCTTC
TRBD1,TRBJ1-4,TRBV20-1,-,CSAPRQGGRDF,TGCAGTGCTCCCCGACAGGGGGGTAGGGATTTT
TRBD1,TRBJ1-2,TRBV30,-,CACTGVPYGYTF,TGTGCCTGTACAGGGGTCCCCTATGGCTACACCTTC
TRBD2,TRBJ2-5,TRBV7-9,-,CASTPSGGARETQYF,TGTGCCAGCACCCCGTCGGGGGGGGCTAGGGAGACCCAGTACTTC
-,TRBJ2-7,TRBV4-2,-,CASSQENRVVWEQYF,TGTGCCAGCAGCCAAGAAAACAGGGTGGTGTGGGAGCAGTACTTC
-,TRBJ2-7,TRBV6-5,once,CATVKPSSYEQYF,TGTGCCACCGTCAAGCCTAGCTCCTACGAGCAGTACTTC
TRBD2,TRBJ2-1,TRBV4-2,-,CASSQDLAGGYNEQFF,TGTGCCAGCAGCCAAGATCTAGCGGGTGGGTACAATGAGCAGTTCTTC
TRBD1,TRBJ2-5,TRBV6-1,few,CASSEATGVQETQYF,TGTGCCAGCAGTGAAGCTACAGGGGTGCAAGAGACCCAGTACTTC
TRBD2,TRBJ2-1,TRBV6-5,-,CASSLAGPSSYNEQFF,TGTGCCAGCAGTTTAGCGGGTCCTAGCTCCTACAATGAGCAGTTCTTC
-,TRBJ1-2,TRBV11-2,-,CASSLDLAGRGYTF,TGTGCCAGCAGCTTAGATCTGGCAGGACGCGGCTACACCTTC
TRBD2,TRBJ2-3,TRBV10-3,-,CAIVSGRRSTDTQYF,TGTGCCATTGTCAGCGGGAGACGGAGCACAGATACGCAGTATTTT